This T cell receptor (beta chain) was found in a study of Ad26.COV2.S vaccination and SARS-CoV-2 variants. Study-wide background: Once, or twice with 56 days between doses, Ad26.COV2.S was given intramuscularly. General study points: Spike-specific TCR breadth in vaccine recipients exceeded that seen in placebo recipients.

This table comes from immunoSEQ multiplex PCR, and its TCRdb copy is limited to in-frame clones, with some not included. The data show about 350,000 clones, with about 89% seen just once and about 4.6% held by the top ten. V was shortened by 6 bases and J by 3 bases, with 9 bases between the two germline ends. The CDR3 runs 13 residues. Germline CDR1 SEHNR, CDR2 FQNEAQ (reference sequence). For this clone: Antigen unknown.

Stated treatment: over 15 received Ad26.COV2.S at low or high dose, single or two shots; roughly five received placebo; per-sample allocation not given. Material that was analyzed had been drawn on day 63 after the first vaccine or placebo injection. A Boston donor was an adult aged 18-55 years. J is TRBJ1-5 and V is TRBV7-9; perhaps TRBD1 as D (5 bases). The clonotype was recovered from a person between 18 and 65 years old who received the Ad26.COV2.S COVID-19 vaccine or a placebo. The sequencing here drew on peripheral blood, taken in a trial of Ad26.COV2.S vaccine versus placebo. The CDR3 coding sequence is TGTGCCAGCAGTTCGGGACTCAATCAGCCCCAGCATTTT. Its translation is CASSSGLNQPQHF.